This is a list of T cell receptor beta chains from one sample in a study of siplizumab effects on memory and regulatory T cells. Produced via immunoSEQ multiplex PCR; TCRdb's table is partial and in-frame only. The sample has over 100,000 clones, 80% to 95% seen once; the top ten hold approximately 0.17%. Material for sequencing was non-Treg CD4+ T cells sorted from blood. All receptors come from a human donor in good health. Both conserved end residues are part of each CDR3. The D gene is left open where the match is weak. Size is stated for part of the rows, as once, few or many counts, or as a class when the clone is expanded.

-,-,TRBV7-5,TRBJ2-1,CVETGGSPTHSYNEQFF,TGTGTCGAGACAGGGGGCAGCCCAACCCACTCCTACAATGAGCAGTTCTTC
TRBD1,-,TRBV4-2,TRBJ2-1,CASSQEGWRQGIGEQFF,TGTGCCAGCAGCCAAGAGGGGTGGAGACAGGGGATTGGCGAGCAGTTCTTC
-,-,TRBV19,TRBJ1-1,CASSIRRGLSPRTEAFF,TGTGCCAGTAGTATCCGCCGGGGGTTATCCCCCCGGACTGAAGCTTTCTTT
-,-,TRBV27,TRBJ2-1,CASRGAQPYNEQFF,TGTGCCAGCAGGGGAGCTCAGCCCTACAATGAGCAGTTCTTC
-,-,TRBV7-9,TRBJ2-5,CASSQTRRVQETQYF,TGTGCCAGCAGCCAGACGCGCCGGGTCCAAGAGACCCAGTACTTC
-,-,TRBV7-9,TRBJ1-4,CASSSQGKHEKLFF,TGTGCCAGCAGCTCGCAGGGGAAACATGAAAAACTGTTTTTT
TRBD1,-,TRBV18,TRBJ1-4,CASSPSRQGAGEKLFF,TGTGCCAGCTCACCATCCCGACAGGGGGCCGGCGAAAAACTGTTTTTT
-,-,TRBV9,TRBJ1-1,CASSAHMNTEAFF,TGTGCCAGCAGCGCCCACATGAACACTGAAGCTTTCTTT
-,-,TRBV5-1,TRBJ1-4,CASSLGGENEKLFF,TGCGCCAGCAGCTTGGGAGGGGAGAACGAAAAACTGTTTTTT
-,-,TRBV7-9,TRBJ1-2,CASSLSSYYGYTF,TGTGCCAGCAGCTTATCCTCATACTATGGCTACACCTTC
-,-,TRBV7-9,TRBJ2-5,CASSFWGETQYF,TGTGCCAGCAGCTTCTGGGGGGAGACCCAGTACTTC
-,-,TRBV19,TRBJ2-5,CASSMRDSPTQYF,TGTGCCAGTAGTATGCGAGACAGCCCGACCCAGTACTTC
-,-,TRBV5-1,TRBJ2-5,CASSLEGGQVETQYF,TGCGCCAGCAGCTTGGAGGGAGGCCAGGTAGAGACCCAGTACTTC
-,-,TRBV19,TRBJ1-5,CASSIGQGFQPQHF,TGTGCCAGTAGTATAGGGCAGGGGTTTCAGCCCCAGCATTTT
-,-,TRBV6-6,TRBJ1-2,CASSYSSSVVRGYTF,TGTGCCAGCAGTTACTCGAGCAGCGTGGTTCGTGGCTACACCTTC
-,-,TRBV10-3,TRBJ2-6,CAISESKTRVGANVLTF,TGTGCCATCAGTGAGTCGAAGACCAGGGTTGGGGCCAACGTCCTGACTTTC
-,-,TRBV9,TRBJ1-1,CASSASGAANTEAFF,TGTGCCAGCAGCGCTTCAGGGGCCGCGAACACTGAAGCTTTCTTT
-,-,TRBV4-3,TRBJ1-2,CASSQEVGYGYTF,TGCGCCAGCAGCCAAGAGGTGGGATATGGCTACACCTTC
-,once,TRBV30,TRBJ1-3,CALTGTHSGNTIYF,TGTGCCTTGACAGGTACTCACTCTGGAAACACCATATATTTT
TRBD1,-,TRBV30,TRBJ1-1,CAWQETGRAFF,TGTGCCTGGCAAGAGACAGGGAGAGCTTTCTTT
-,-,TRBV18,TRBJ2-7,CASSPEAGGEQYF,TGTGCCAGCTCACCAGAGGCAGGCGGCGAGCAGTACTTC
TRBD1,-,TRBV7-9,TRBJ1-4,CASSSTTGLGEKLFF,TGTGCCAGCAGCTCTACGACAGGGCTGGGCGAAAAACTGTTTTTT
-,-,TRBV19,TRBJ2-5,CASSISASGMDETQYF,TGTGCCAGTAGTATCAGCGCTAGTGGGATGGACGAGACCCAGTACTTC
TRBD2,-,TRBV4-2,TRBJ2-3,CASSSRTSGGALLKDTQYF,TGTGCCAGCAGCTCCCGGACTAGCGGGGGGGCCCTACTCAAGGATACGCAGTATTTT
-,-,TRBV6-5,TRBJ2-5,CASRTTGRQETQYF,TGTGCCAGCAGAACCACAGGGCGCCAAGAGACCCAGTACTTC
-,-,TRBV11-2,TRBJ1-1,CASSSQGTTEAFF,TGTGCCAGCAGCTCGCAGGGAACCACTGAAGCTTTCTTT
TRBD2,-,TRBV5-1,TRBJ2-3,CASSLGVAGGPDTQYF,TGCGCCAGCAGCTTGGGTGTAGCGGGGGGGCCAGATACGCAGTATTTT
TRBD2,-,TRBV6-6,TRBJ2-3,CAIATSGGFSTDTQYF,TGTGCCATCGCGACTAGCGGGGGGTTCAGCACAGATACGCAGTATTTT
TRBD1,-,TRBV10-3,TRBJ1-1,CAISEDRGNAEAFF,TGTGCCATCAGTGAGGACAGGGGGAACGCTGAAGCTTTCTTT
-,-,TRBV4-2,TRBJ2-3,CASSPSRITDTQYF,TGTGCCAGCAGCCCCTCTAGAATCACAGATACGCAGTATTTT